This TCR beta chain was sequenced in a study of blood T cells in healthy people across ages. Points from the study as a whole: Donor CMV status, an unknown factor, possibly confounded changes in expanded clonotypes.

The CDR3 runs 15 residues. Germline CDR1 reads SGHVS; CDR2 reads FQNEAQ. Deletions cut 1 base from V and 0 bases from J, with 10 bases between. On this clonotype: No antigen is known for it.

Together with a sample-barcoded 5' primer, a J-beta primer mix was included in a second PCR lasting roughly 6 to 12 cycles. TCRdb itself ran the 5' RACE reads through MiXCR, one entry per CDR3 protein. The table shows roughly 2 million distinct CDR3 sequences, with about 49% occurring only once. This chain joins TRBV7-8 and TRBJ2-7, with D unclear. This clonotype was sampled from a woman aged 40 to 50 in good health. The sample consisted of blood. The CDR3 here is CASSLGPWSSYEQYF. The CDR3 DNA reads TGTGCCAGCAGCTTAGGGCCGTGGAGCTCCTACGAGCAGTACTTC.